This TCR beta chain appears in the sequencing data of a study of glioma-infiltrating T cells. The study's findings and limits: Above-expected tissue-blood divergence occurred in all gliomas, most in low-grade ones. Only very few CDR3 sequences appeared in both tissue and blood.

On this clonotype: Its matching antigen is unknown.

Using RNA template, CDR3s of TCR alpha and beta were amplified with iRepertoire arm-PCR. For one-step reverse transcription and amplification, 100-400 ng of tissue mRNA or PBMC total RNA was used. Via MiXCR, TCRdb re-called the multiplex PCR reads, giving one row per CDR3 protein. The repertoire has some 110,000 distinct CDR3 sequences, more than 20% of them found once; the top ten carry about 16%. CDR3 length: 13 residues. Germline CDR1 is SNHLY and CDR2 is FYNNEI. Trimming removed 6 bases from V and 2 bases from J, with 8 bases in between. The origin of this receptor is a human donor with low-grade glioma or glioblastoma, undergoing nonglioma brain surgery, or in good health (not recorded which). The chain has TRBV2 and TRBJ2-1; D is unclear. Specimen: glioma tissue, nonneoplastic brain tissue, or PBMCs (not recorded which). As DNA, the CDR3 is TGTGCCAGCAGGACGGACCCCTACAATGAGCAGTTCTTC. Amino acid sequence: CASRTDPYNEQFF.